The present T cell receptor (beta chain) was sequenced within a study of T cell repertoires in cytomegalovirus infection. Study-wide context: Well-studied HLA-B-restricted epitopes and recently identified HLA-C-restricted epitopes of CMV were both used in the study. Evidence of both CMV infection and a matching HLA type came from public TCR beta signatures.

Study-level findings and limits: The cumulative frequency of public TCR beta families distinguished individuals who carried CMV together with the relevant HLA. HLA-C-restricted CMV clonotypes gave the most frequent clonotype in two of eight donors.

In TCRdb, the reads were re-called with MiXCR into one record per CDR3 protein. The sample shows a few hundred thousand distinct CDR3 sequences, around two fifths of them seen only once. The CDR3 runs to 13 residues. Trimming left V 4 bases short and J 4 bases short, with 11 bases between. The germline CDR1 and CDR2 sequences are SGHVS and FQNEAQ. A note on this clonotype: Its antigen is not identified.

The sequencing used cultured PBMCs, collected from culture after CMV antigen stimulation. This clonotype was sampled from a human donor in good health (CMV status not recorded). Some clones in this sample may be carry-over from other donors' samples. The rearrangement joins TRBV7-8 to TRBJ2-7; D gene unclear. CDR3 loop: CASSWRRGYEQYF. The DNA of the CDR3 is TGTGCCAGCAGCTGGCGAAGAGGATACGAGCAGTACTTC.